These 11 T cell receptor beta chains originate from one sample sequenced in a study of T cell responses to AZD1222 COVID-19 vaccine. Repertoires were generated with immunoSEQ multiplex PCR, while TCRdb's copy carries only in-frame clones and drops some. Of around 150,000 clones listed, roughly 85% are singletons. The source was peripheral blood, collected 28 days after the second dose of the MenACWY control vaccine. The receptors were sampled from an adult who received the MenACWY meningococcal vaccine as a control.

The genes are TRBV7-9 and TRBJ1-1, with TRBD1 as a possible D gene (5 bases). Trimming took off 1 base at V and 7 bases at J, with 13 bases between the two ends. The CDR3 contains 14 residues. Germline CDR1 SEHNR, CDR2 FQNEAQ (reference sequence). In DNA, the CDR3 is TGTGCCAGCAGCTTAGGACCCAGGGCCCTTGAAGCTTTCTTT. Residues: CASSLGPRALEAFF.

This CDR3 is CASSLGWGPKNIQYF. The CDR3 DNA follows: TGTGCCAGCAGTTTAGGGTGGGGGCCCAAAAACATTCAGTACTTC. V is TRBV28 and J is TRBJ2-4; D is perhaps TRBD1 (6 bases). This CDR3 has 15 amino acids. The V end was cut by 2 bases, the J end by 2 bases, with 10 bases between. CDR1 MDHEN and CDR2 SYDVKM come from the germline V gene.

The J gene is TRBJ2-3, the V gene TRBV9, with 9 bases identical to TRBD1. Trimming at V came to 0 bases and at J to 1 base, leaving 3 bases not matched to a gene. Germline V CDR1 and CDR2: SGDLS, YYNGEE. This CDR3 has 16 residues. DNA of the CDR3: TGTGCCAGCAGCGTAGCTTGGGACAGGGGCACAGATACGCAGTATTTT. Translated, it gives CASSVAWDRGTDTQYF. Looking up the rest from reference TRBV9 and TRBJ2-3 gives the full variable domain: DSGVTQTPKHLITATGQRVTLRCSPRSGDLSVYWYQQSLDQGLQFLIQYYNGEERAKGNILERFSAQQFPDLHSELNLSSLELGDSALYFCASSVAWDRGTDTQYFGPGTRLTVL.

The CDR3 nucleotides read TGCGCCAGCAGCCAAGATTGGAGCGGGGGTCGGGATACGCAGTATTTT. This gives the protein CASSQDWSGGRDTQYF. The rearrangement links TRBV4-3 to TRBJ2-3, with 8 positions matching TRBD2. Germline V CDR1 and CDR2: LGHNA, YSLEER. The CDR3 consists of 16 residues. V lost 0 bases to trimming and J lost 6 bases; unmatched junction nucleotides: 8.

The chain has TRBV6-4 and TRBJ2-7, with 9 bases that match TRBD1. V lost 6 bases, J lost 6 bases, and 9 bases stayed unmatched. The V gene's germline CDR1 is MRHNA and CDR2 SNTAGT. The CDR3 has 14 amino acids. The CDR3 sequence: CASRAGTGYGEQYF. CDR3 in DNA: TGTGCCAGCAGGGCAGGGACAGGGTACGGCGAGCAGTACTTC.

V gene TRBV5-1 combines with J gene TRBJ1-1; D remains unclear. With 4 bases removed from V and 1 base from J, the gap between germline ends came to 14 bases. This CDR3 region has 15 residues. CDR1 and CDR2 (germline): SGHRS, YFSETQ. CDR3 sequence reads: CASSPITLGNTEAFF. CDR3 nucleotide sequence: TGCGCCAGCAGCCCAATTACTCTAGGGAACACTGAAGCTTTCTTT.

The chain employs TRBV3-1 (or the pseudogene TRBV3-2) and TRBJ2-3, with 8 bases that match TRBD2. With V trimmed by 7 bases and J by 0 bases, 9 bases remained unmatched. Germline CDR1 and CDR2: LGHDT and YNNKEL (reference sequence). There are 16 residues in the CDR3. This CDR3 reads CASTNLGGVSTDTQYF. The DNA for the CDR3 is TGTGCCAGCACCAACCTCGGGGGGGTGAGCACAGATACGCAGTATTTT.

The chain combines TRBV5-1 with TRBJ2-5, with 7 bases that match TRBD2. The CDR3 covers 15 residues. CDR1 is SGHRS, CDR2 YFSETQ, per germline. Losses at the gene ends were 1 base for V and 2 bases for J; bases not matched to a gene: 5. The chain's CDR3 is CASSLWASGQETQYF. The CDR3 DNA follows: TGCGCCAGCAGCTTGTGGGCTAGCGGACAAGAGACCCAGTACTTC.

V is TRBV5-1 and J is TRBJ2-1, with 11 bases identical to TRBD1. The V gene end was trimmed by 6 bases and the J gene end by 6 bases; junction bases not matched to a gene: 5. The CDR3 length is 14 residues. The germline gives CDR1 SGHRS, CDR2 YFSETQ. Here the CDR3 reads CASTAGTGGNEQFF. CDR3 sequence (DNA): TGCGCCAGCACCGCCGGGACAGGGGGCAATGAGCAGTTCTTC.

For the CDR3, the DNA is TGTGCCAGCAGTCATATAGGAAACACCATATATTTT. The encoded protein is CASSHIGNTIYF. This chain joins TRBV25-1 and TRBJ1-3; no firm D call. This CDR3 contains 12 residues. V was clipped by 5 bases and J by 4 bases, with 6 bases between them. Germline CDR1 and CDR2: MGHDK and SYGVNS.

The genes are TRBV5-7 and TRBJ2-7; tentatively, D is TRBD2 (6 bases). TRBV5-7 is an open reading frame whose function is uncertain. V lost 4 bases and J lost 1, with 18 bases in between. This CDR3 spans 16 amino acids. The CDR3 DNA is TGTGCCAGCAGCCAACCCCGGGACTGCAAATCCTACGAGCAGTACGTC. It codes for CASSQPRDCKSYEQYV.